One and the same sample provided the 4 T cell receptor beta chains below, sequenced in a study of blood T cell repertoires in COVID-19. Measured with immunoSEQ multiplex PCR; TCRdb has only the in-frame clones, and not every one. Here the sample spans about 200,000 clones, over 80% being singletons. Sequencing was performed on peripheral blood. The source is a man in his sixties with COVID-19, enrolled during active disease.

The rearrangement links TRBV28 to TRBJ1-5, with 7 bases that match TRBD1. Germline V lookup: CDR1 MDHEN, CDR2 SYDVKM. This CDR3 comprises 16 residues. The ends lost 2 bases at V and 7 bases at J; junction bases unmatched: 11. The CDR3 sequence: CASSLGGGFGGQPQHF. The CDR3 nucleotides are TGTGCCAGCAGTTTAGGAGGGGGCTTCGGAGGACAGCCCCAGCATTTT. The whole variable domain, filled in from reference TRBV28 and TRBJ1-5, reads DVKVTQSSRYLVKRTGEKVFLECVQDMDHENMFWYRQDPGLGLRLIYFSYDVKMKEKGDIPEGYSVSREKKERFSLILESASTNQTSMYLCASSLGGGFGGQPQHFGDGTRLSIL.

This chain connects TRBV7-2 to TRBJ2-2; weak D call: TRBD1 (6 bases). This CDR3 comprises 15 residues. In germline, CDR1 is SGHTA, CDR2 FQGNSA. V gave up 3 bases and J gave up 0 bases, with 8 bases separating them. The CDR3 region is CASSFEGANTGELFF. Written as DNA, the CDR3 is TGTGCCAGCAGCTTCGAGGGGGCGAACACCGGGGAGCTGTTTTTT.

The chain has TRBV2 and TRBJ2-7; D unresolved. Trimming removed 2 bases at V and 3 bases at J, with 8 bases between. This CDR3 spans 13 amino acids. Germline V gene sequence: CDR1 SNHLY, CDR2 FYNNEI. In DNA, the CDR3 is TGTGCCAGCAGTGAACCCAAGAGCTACGAGCAGTACTTC. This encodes CASSEPKSYEQYF.

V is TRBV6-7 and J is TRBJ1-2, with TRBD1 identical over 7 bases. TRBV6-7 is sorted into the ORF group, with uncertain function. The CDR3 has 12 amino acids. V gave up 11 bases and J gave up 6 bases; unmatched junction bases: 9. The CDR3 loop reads CAGYRGRDGYTF. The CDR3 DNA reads TGTGCCGGTTACAGGGGAAGGGATGGCTACACCTTC.